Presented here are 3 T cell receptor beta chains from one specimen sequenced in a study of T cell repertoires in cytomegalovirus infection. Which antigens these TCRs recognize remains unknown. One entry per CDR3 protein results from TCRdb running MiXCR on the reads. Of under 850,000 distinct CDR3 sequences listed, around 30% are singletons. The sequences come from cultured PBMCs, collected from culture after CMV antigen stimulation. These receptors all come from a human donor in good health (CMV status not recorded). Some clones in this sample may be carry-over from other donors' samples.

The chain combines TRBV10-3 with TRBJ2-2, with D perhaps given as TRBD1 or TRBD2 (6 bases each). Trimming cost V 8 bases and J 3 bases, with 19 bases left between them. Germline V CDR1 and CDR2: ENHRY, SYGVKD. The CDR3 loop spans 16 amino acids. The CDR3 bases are TGTGCCATCGAAGGCGGGGACAAATGGGACACCGGGGAGCTGTTTTTT. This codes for CAIEGGDKWDTGELFF.

The chain's CDR3 is CASRRGGRGGGEKLFF. The CDR3 region has the DNA TGTGCCAGCAGACGGGGCGGCAGGGGCGGGGGTGAAAAACTGTTTTTT. J is TRBJ1-4 and V is TRBV7-2; tentatively, D is TRBD1 (6 bases). The germline V gene encodes CDR1 SGHTA and CDR2 FQGNSA. V lost 6 bases and J 7 bases, leaving 21 bases between the germline ends. This CDR3 spans 16 amino acids.

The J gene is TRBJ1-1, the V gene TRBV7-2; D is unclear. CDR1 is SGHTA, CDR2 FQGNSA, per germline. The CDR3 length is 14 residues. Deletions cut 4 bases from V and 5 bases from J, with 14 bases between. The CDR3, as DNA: TGTGCCAGCAGCTCCCGGGCCCCAGAAACTGAAGCTTTCTTT. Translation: CASSSRAPETEAFF.